The present T cell receptor (beta chain) was sequenced within a study of blood T cell repertoires in COVID-19. Whole-study context: Material from acute and convalescent COVID-19 was sourced from the United States, Italy and Spain. T cells, B-cell-depleted T cells, or PBMCs supplied cDNA or gDNA.

Germline-derived CDR1 and CDR2 are SGHAT and FQNNGV. The CDR3 runs to 16 residues. V lost 6 bases and J lost 5, with 22 bases in between. In this sample, this clone turned up a few times. Per the original data handling: Estimated nucleated cell counts came from reference gene primer amplification. Sequencing was performed with immunoSEQ multiplex PCR; in TCRdb, only in-frame clones are kept and a portion is missing. V and J calls and clone size are given by that table; D and trimming were obtained from the DNA. The data contain 30,000 to 40,000 clones, 70% to 80% of them singletons. The sequencing input was peripheral blood. The J gene is TRBJ2-5, the V gene TRBV11-2; D unresolved. This sequence was found in a human donor in a cohort sampled during active COVID-19. The CDR3 reads CASSEWRPELSETQYF. In DNA form, the CDR3 reads TGTGCCAGCAGTGAATGGCGGCCGGAACTGAGTGAGACCCAGTACTTC.